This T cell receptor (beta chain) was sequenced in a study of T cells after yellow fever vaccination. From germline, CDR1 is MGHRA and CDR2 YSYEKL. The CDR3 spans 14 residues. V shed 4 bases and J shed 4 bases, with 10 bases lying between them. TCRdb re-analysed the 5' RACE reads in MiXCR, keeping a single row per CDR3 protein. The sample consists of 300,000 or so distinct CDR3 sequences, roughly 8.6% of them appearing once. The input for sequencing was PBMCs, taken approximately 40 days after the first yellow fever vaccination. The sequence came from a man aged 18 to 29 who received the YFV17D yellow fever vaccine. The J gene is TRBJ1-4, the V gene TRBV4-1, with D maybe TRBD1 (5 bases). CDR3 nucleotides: TGCGCCAGCAGCCGGGAGGGGATTAATGAAAAACTGTTTTTT. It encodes CASSREGINEKLFF.